The 20 T cell receptor beta chains below come from one sample, sequenced in a study of prognosis after radiotherapy for stage I lung cancer. Genomic DNA was subjected to two-round multiplex PCR for amplification of TCR beta CDR3. Primers targeting each individual TRBV and TRBJ gene were applied in first-round PCR. In TCRdb, the multiplex PCR reads were re-called with MiXCR into one record per CDR3 protein. The table shows about 28,000 distinct CDR3 sequences, with approximately 44% occurring only once. Sequencing used PBMCs, obtained before or after stereotactic body radiation therapy (not recorded which). These receptors were taken from a donor over 45 with non-small cell lung cancer.

This clonotype was recorded many times. The chain is built from TRBV6-1 and TRBJ1-2; D ambiguous. This CDR3 has 13 residues. Germline V CDR1 and CDR2: MNHNS, SASEGT. V shed 7 bases and J shed 4 bases, with 13 bases lying between them. CDR3 DNA: TGTGCCAGCAAACGGGCGGGGTCCTATGGCTACACCTTC. It encodes CASKRAGSYGYTF.

This chain links TRBV30 with TRBJ2-1; tentatively, D is TRBD2 (7 bases). The CDR3 has 13 residues. Looked up from germline, CDR1 is GTSNPN and CDR2 is SVGIG (reference sequence). V lost 2 bases and J 6 bases, leaving 11 bases between the germline ends. In DNA form, the CDR3 reads TGTGCCTGGAGTAAGGGGGGGGCCAATGAGCAGTTCTTC. As protein: CAWSKGGANEQFF.

This clonotype came up once. DNA of the CDR3: TGCAGTGCTAGAGTTTCGCCGGATACCGGGGAGCTGTTTTTT. Its protein is CSARVSPDTGELFF. This sequence joins TRBV20-1 and TRBJ2-2; D is undetermined. Trimming took 1 base from V and 5 from J, leaving 11 bases between them. The germline gives CDR1 DFQATT, CDR2 SNEGSKA (reference sequence). This CDR3 is 14 amino acids long.

This clonotype was detected ten times or more. With a much larger clone just one base away, this may be a read error. V usage is TRBV6-1 and J usage is TRBJ1-3; 9 nucleotides align to TRBD1. CDR1 is MNHNS and CDR2 is SASEGT in the germline V gene. The junction had 10 bases not matched to a gene; V was cut back by 2 bases and J by 8 bases. This CDR3 has 16 residues. CDR3 sequence: CASSEWGQGPEDTIYF. The DNA of the CDR3 is TGTGCCAGCAGTGAATGGGGACAGGGACCTGAAGACACCATATATTTT.

At least ten counts were recorded for this clonotype. The rearrangement uses TRBV7-2 and TRBJ2-1, with no clear D. Germline V gene data show CDR1 as SGHTA and CDR2 as FQGNSA. The CDR3 has 13 residues. The V and J ends lost 3 bases and 6 bases respectively, with 9 bases between them. CDR3 nucleotides: TGTGCCAGCAGCTTGCGGTTTCTCAATGAGCAGTTCTTC. This codes for CASSLRFLNEQFF. The full variable domain, completed using reference TRBV7-2 and TRBJ2-1, is GAGVSQSPSNKVTEKGKDVELRCDPISGHTALYWYRQSLGQGLEFLIYFQGNSAPDKSGLPSDRFSAERTGGSVSTLTIQRTQQEDSAVYLCASSLRFLNEQFFGPGTRLTVL.

This CDR3 is CATSRDWGGSNEQFF. The CDR3, as DNA: TGTGCCACCAGCAGAGATTGGGGGGGGAGCAATGAGCAGTTCTTC. The chain employs TRBV15 and TRBJ2-1, with 7 positions matching TRBD2. CDR3 length: 15 residues. Germline CDR1 is LNHNV and CDR2 is YYDKDF (reference sequence). Trimming removed 0 bases from V and 6 bases from J; junction bases left unmatched: 5.

The chain links TRBV6-2 or TRBV6-3 to TRBJ1-2; D is undetermined. The CDR3 is made up of 17 amino acids. Germline-derived CDR1 and CDR2 are MNHEY and SVGEGT. V gave up 5 bases and J gave up 5 bases, with 24 bases separating them. CDR3 residues: CASSAYSSGRVEYGYTF. The DNA of the CDR3 is TGTGCCAGCAGTGCATACTCAAGCGGTAGGGTCGAATATGGCTACACCTTC.

This clonotype was seen just once. Being one base from a much bigger clone, this may be a read error. This chain links TRBV11-1 with TRBJ1-1; no clear D gene. Germline-derived CDR1 and CDR2 are SGHAT and FQDESV (reference sequence). V was trimmed by 5 bases and J by 7 bases, leaving 8 bases between them. The length of the CDR3 is 11 residues. The CDR3 sequence is CASSHVNEAFF. DNA for the CDR3: TGTGCCAGCAGCCACGTAAATGAAGCTTTCTTT.

The genes are TRBV6-1 and TRBJ2-3, with D maybe TRBD2 (7 bases). Germline V gene sequence: CDR1 MNHNS, CDR2 SASEGT. V was clipped by 7 bases and J by 6 bases, with 20 bases between them. CDR3 length equals 15 residues. The CDR3 loop reads CASKQGGDTGDTQYF. CDR3 coding DNA: TGTGCCAGCAAGCAGGGAGGGGACACCGGGGATACGCAGTATTTT.

This clonotype was counted at least ten times. The gene calls are TRBV29-1 and TRBJ2-2; D gene uncertain. Germline-derived CDR1 and CDR2 are SQVTM and ANQGSEA. The CDR3 has 12 amino acids. Trimming removed 6 bases at V and 6 bases at J, with 11 bases between. CDR3 bases: TGCAGCGTCCGAGAGGCTGCCGGGGAGCTGTTTTTT. Encoded protein: CSVREAAGELFF.

The rearrangement uses TRBV20-1 and TRBJ1-5, with TRBD1 matching 7 bases. Losses at the gene ends were 4 bases for V and 11 bases for J; bases not matched to a gene: 8. This CDR3 is 12 amino acids long. Germline CDR1 reads DFQATT; CDR2 reads SNEGSKA (reference sequence). The CDR3: CSATRGGSAQHF. The CDR3 DNA follows: TGCAGTGCTACCAGGGGGGGCAGCGCCCAGCATTTT.

This clonotype is medium-sized by share. The chain uses TRBV11-2 and TRBJ2-1; TRBD2 agrees at 11 bases. With V trimmed by 0 bases and J by 6 bases, 4 bases remained unmatched. This CDR3 is built from 16 residues. The germline CDR1 and CDR2 sequences are SGHAT and FQNNGV. The CDR3 region has the DNA TGTGCCAGCAGCTTAGAATTTAGCGGGGGGGCCAATGAGCAGTTCTTC. The encoded protein is CASSLEFSGGANEQFF.

This clonotype came up many times. This chain links TRBV6-1 with TRBJ1-3; a weak D match, TRBD1 (5 bases). The CDR3 covers 14 residues. CDR1 MNHNS and CDR2 SASEGT come from the germline V gene. Trimming cost V 7 bases and J 3 bases, with 13 bases left between them. CDR3 sequence reads: CASKGRGRGNTIYF. The CDR3 nucleotides read TGTGCCAGCAAGGGCCGGGGACGTGGAAACACCATATATTTT.

About this clonotype: A read error is likely here: a far larger clone is one base away. The chain recombines TRBV6-8 with TRBJ2-5, with D tentatively TRBD2 (5 bases). This CDR3 region has 16 residues. Looked up from germline, CDR1 is MNHGY and CDR2 is SAAAGT. CDR3 in DNA: TGTGCCAGCAGTTACTCGCGCGACTTCCTTTGGGAGACCAAGTACTTC. Translation: CASSYSRDFLWETKYF.

A word on this clonotype: This is likely an artifact of a read error, given a far larger clone one base away. V and J are TRBV6-4 and TRBJ2-7; D uncertain. This CDR3 has 17 residues. Germline V lookup: CDR1 MRHNA, CDR2 SNTAGT. The CDR3 here is CASSYSAGVTPGHEQYF. The DNA of the CDR3 is TGTGCCAGCAGTTACTCGGCCGGAGTAACACCAGGCCACGAGCAGTACTTC.

This clonotype was observed many times. This chain joins TRBV19 and TRBJ1-1; D possibly corresponds to TRBD1 (5 bases). The germline gives CDR1 LNHDA, CDR2 SQIVND (reference sequence). Trimming pared 3 bases from V and 7 bases from J, leaving 12 bases between. The length of the CDR3 is 13 residues. The CDR3 region has the DNA TGTGCCAGTAGTATTACGGGGGGAATTGAAGCTTTCTTT. This sequence encodes CASSITGGIEAFF.

This clonotype was picked up many times. This chain joins TRBV9 and TRBJ2-4; 9 bases map to TRBD1. The CDR3 is 17 amino acids. Germline assignment: CDR1 SGDLS and CDR2 YYNGEE. Trimming at V came to 3 bases and at J to 1 base, leaving 8 bases not matched to a gene. CDR3 DNA sequence: TGTGCCAGCAGCGAGAGGACAGGGGACGCGGCCAAAAACATTCAGTACTTC. Protein: CASSERTGDAAKNIQYF.

This chain links TRBV20-1 with TRBJ2-7; possibly TRBD1 or TRBD2 for D (5 bases each). V was clipped by 2 bases and J by 2 bases, with 16 bases between them. The germline V gene has CDR1 DFQATT and CDR2 SNEGSKA (reference sequence). CDR3 length: 15 amino acids. This CDR3 reads CSARRGAGCAYEQYF. CDR3 DNA: TGCAGTGCTAGAAGAGGGGCGGGTTGTGCCTACGAGCAGTACTTC.

This clonotype was seen ten or more times. This chain joins TRBV6-2 or TRBV6-3 and TRBJ1-3; no firm D call. Germline V gene sequence: CDR1 MNHEY, CDR2 SVGEGT. V was trimmed by 5 bases and J by 0 bases, leaving 8 bases between them. The CDR3 consists of 14 residues. CDR3 loop: CASSKSLSGNTIYF. In DNA form, the CDR3 reads TGTGCCAGCAGTAAGTCCCTCTCTGGAAACACCATATATTTT.

Points on this clonotype: With a much larger clone just one base away, this may be a read error. The CDR3 ends on some other residue instead of the conserved phenylalanine or tryptophan, so this is likely a read error. The chain couples TRBV6-5 to TRBJ1-6; D is unclear. The length of the CDR3 is 15 residues. The germline V gene has CDR1 MNHEY and CDR2 SVGAGI. The chain's CDR3 is CASSYLTKTNSPLHL. CDR3 in DNA: TGTGCCAGCAGTTACCTAACCAAGACAAATTCACCTCTCCACCTT.